This TCR beta chain was documented in a study of beta chain features in type 1 diabetes. On the study more broadly: The examined sorted cells totaled 110 million or so across samples. Notes on the study in general: The naive, central memory and Treg TCRB repertoires looked more alike in patients than they did in healthy donors.

Per donor, one heparinised blood draw averaged about 116 mL. The CDR3 is made up of 16 amino acids. V was clipped by 3 bases and J by 1 base; unmatched bases: 6. Germline V gene lookup returns CDR1 KGHSH and CDR2 LQKENI. Since all of the isolated RNA was reverse transcribed, expressed TCRB transcripts were what got sequenced. Sequencing of naive, central memory and regulatory T cell samples gave an average of approximately 3.8 million reads. The protocol was immunoSEQ multiplex PCR, while the TCRdb copy is restricted to in-frame clones and leaves out a portion. The repertoire consists of 350,000 or so clones, with around 19% occurring once and the leading ten covering 0.035% to 0.055%. This clone occurred a few times. Antigen specificity is unknown.

The TCR sequence derives from a woman younger than 35 in good health. Material: naive CD4+ T cells from blood. This chain links TRBV18 with TRBJ1-1; 9 bases agree with TRBD1. The DNA for the CDR3 is TGTGCCAGCTCACCTTTGGACAGGGGCCCGAACACTGAAGCTTTCTTT. Residues: CASSPLDRGPNTEAFF.